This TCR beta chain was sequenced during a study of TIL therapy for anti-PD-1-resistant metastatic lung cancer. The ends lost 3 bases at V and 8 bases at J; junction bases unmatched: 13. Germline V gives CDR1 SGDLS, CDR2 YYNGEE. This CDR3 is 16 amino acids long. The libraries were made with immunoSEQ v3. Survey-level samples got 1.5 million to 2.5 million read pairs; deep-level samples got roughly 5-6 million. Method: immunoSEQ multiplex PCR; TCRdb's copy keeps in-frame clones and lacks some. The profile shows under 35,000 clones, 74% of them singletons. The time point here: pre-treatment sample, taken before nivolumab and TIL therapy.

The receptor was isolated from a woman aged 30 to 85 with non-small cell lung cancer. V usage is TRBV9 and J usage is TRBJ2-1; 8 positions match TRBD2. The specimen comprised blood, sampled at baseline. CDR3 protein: CASSATGTRSADEQFF. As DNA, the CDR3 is TGTGCCAGCAGCGCCACGGGGACTAGATCAGCCGATGAGCAGTTCTTC.